The 9 T cell receptor beta chains below were found in one sample sequenced in a study of blood T cell repertoires in COVID-19. The repertoire was sequenced with immunoSEQ multiplex PCR; TCRdb's copy has only in-frame clones and lacks some. The sample holds about 62,000 clones, roughly four fifths seen once. The sequencing sample was made of peripheral blood. The receptors originated from a woman aged 45-65 years with active or convalescent COVID-19.

This chain links TRBV25-1 with TRBJ2-7; possible D gene TRBD2, 6 bases. V gave up 3 bases and J gave up 0 bases, with 15 bases separating them. Germline V gene lookup returns CDR1 MGHDK and CDR2 SYGVNS. The CDR3 consists of 16 residues. CDR3 sequence reads: CASSETGTLSSYEQYF. The CDR3 bases are TGTGCCAGCAGTGAGACCGGGACTCTCTCCTCCTACGAGCAGTACTTC.

This clone was seen a single time. This chain uses TRBV7-6 with TRBJ1-1; D possibly corresponds to TRBD1 (5 bases). This CDR3 has 12 amino acids. Germline-derived CDR1 and CDR2 are SGHVS and FNYEAQ. V shed 7 bases and J shed 7 bases, with 13 bases lying between them. CDR3 bases: TGTGCCAGCATGGGGCGAAGCAGTGAAGCTTTCTTT. This translates into CASMGRSSEAFF.

The chain carries TRBV7-2 and TRBJ2-3; perhaps TRBD2 as D (5 bases). CDR3 size: 14 residues. V gave up 2 bases and J gave up 5 bases, with 11 bases separating them. Germline V gene lookup returns CDR1 SGHTA and CDR2 FQGNSA. CDR3: CASSLPRAEDTQYF. CDR3 bases: TGTGCCAGCAGCTTACCAAGAGCGGAAGATACGCAGTATTTT.

This sequence joins TRBV10-3 and TRBJ1-2; 8 bases agree with TRBD1. Germline V gives CDR1 ENHRY, CDR2 SYGVKD. J was trimmed by 8 bases and V by 3 bases; bases with no gene match: 5. The CDR3 is made up of 13 amino acids. The CDR3 nucleotides are TGTGCCATCAGTGATGGACAGGGCCGGGGCTACACCTTC. Protein product: CAISDGQGRGYTF.

Notes on this clone: Without the conserved terminal phenylalanine or tryptophan, this CDR3 likely stems from a read error. Because the CDR3's place on the DNA is in doubt, the DNA is left out and the CDR3 is given as listed by TCRdb. The J gene is TRBJ1-2, the V gene TRBV6-1; no DNA check was done on the table's D call, TRBD1. Germline assignment: CDR1 MNHNS and CDR2 SASEGT. Inclusive of both ends, the CDR3 amounts to 11 amino acids. CDR3 in amino acids: CASSEMGSSRV.

The rearrangement uses TRBV27 and TRBJ1-2; unclear D gene. The CDR3 spans 16 residues. V lost 6 bases and J lost 4, with 21 bases in between. Germline V gene lookup returns CDR1 MNHEY and CDR2 SMNVEV (reference sequence). The CDR3 DNA reads TGTGCCAGCAGCCCATTGGGTGGTAGAAAGCGCTATGGCTACACCTTC. Its translation is CASSPLGGRKRYGYTF.

This clone was seen more than once but under ten times. The CDR3 here is CASSLGGRWSNQPQHF. The CDR3 nucleotides read TGTGCCAGCAGTTTGGGGGGGCGCTGGAGCAATCAGCCCCAGCATTTT. The chain combines TRBV28 with TRBJ1-5; TRBD1 might be the D (6 bases). V dropped 3 bases and J dropped 1 base, with 13 bases sitting between them. This CDR3 has 16 residues. Germline-derived CDR1 and CDR2 are MDHEN and SYDVKM.

The chain combines TRBV9 with TRBJ2-7; no clear D gene. Germline CDR1 and CDR2: SGDLS and YYNGEE. The CDR3 totals 15 residues. The ends were cut back, 0 bases at V and 3 bases at J, with 13 bases in the middle. CDR3 DNA sequence: TGTGCCAGCAGCGTAGTGACTGCATCACTCTACGAGCAGTACTTC. Its protein product is CASSVVTASLYEQYF.

The chain joins TRBV6-5 to TRBJ2-5; 13 bases align to TRBD2. The junction had 1 base not matched to a gene; V was cut back by 5 bases and J by 4 bases. CDR1 is MNHEY, CDR2 SVGAGI, per germline. The CDR3 sequence is 14 residues long. This CDR3 is CASSRLAGGETQYF. CDR3 in DNA: TGTGCCAGCAGTCGACTAGCGGGAGGAGAGACCCAGTACTTC.